The 28 T cell receptor beta chains below all came from one sample that was sequenced in a study of blood T cell repertoires in COVID-19. Sequencing used immunoSEQ multiplex PCR; TCRdb keeps in-frame clones, though not all of them. The sample includes about 190,000 clones, around 90% of them seen just once. The sample consisted of peripheral blood. The receptors were sampled from a man aged 45-60 years with acute or convalescent COVID-19.

The V and J genes are TRBV15 and TRBJ1-3; 9 bases line up with TRBD1. The CDR3 covers 16 residues. Trimming cost V 5 bases and J 0 bases; bases outside gene matches: 5. Germline V CDR1 and CDR2: LNHNV, YYDKDF (reference sequence). The CDR3 sequence: CATSWGQGGSGNTIYF. CDR3 nucleotide sequence: TGTGCCACCAGCTGGGGACAGGGAGGCTCTGGAAACACCATATATTTT. Combining the CDR3 with reference TRBV15 and TRBJ1-3 gives the whole variable domain DAMVIQNPRYQVTQFGKPVTLSCSQTLNHNVMYWYQQKSSQAPKLLFHYYDKDFNNEADTPDNFQSRRPNTSFCFLDIRSPGLGDTAMYLCATSWGQGGSGNTIYFGEGSWLTVV.

The chain carries TRBV6-6 and TRBJ2-2; tentative D call: TRBD1 (5 bases). Germline CDR1 reads MNHNY; CDR2 reads SVGAGI (reference sequence). The CDR3 runs to 14 residues. V was shortened by 7 bases and J by 7 bases, with 16 bases between the two germline ends. DNA of the CDR3: TGTGCCAGCAAGGGATCAGGGCTCAGCGGGGAGCTGTTTTTT. Its protein product is CASKGSGLSGELFF.

The chain recombines TRBV7-2 with TRBJ1-1, with 8 bases fitting TRBD1. V dropped 4 bases and J dropped 1; count of bases not matched to a gene: 2. This CDR3 is 14 amino acids long. The germline V gene has CDR1 SGHTA and CDR2 FQGNSA. The CDR3 spells CASSSQGGNTEAFF. The CDR3 region has the DNA TGTGCCAGCAGCTCACAGGGGGGGAACACTGAAGCTTTCTTT.

This chain connects TRBV7-9 to TRBJ2-1; TRBD2 matches 13 bases. Looked up from germline, CDR1 is SEHNR and CDR2 is FQNEAQ (reference sequence). J lost 8 bases, V lost 0 bases, and 4 bases had no gene match. This CDR3 spans 16 amino acids. The DNA of the CDR3 is TGTGCCAGCAGCTTAGCGCTCGGACTAGCGGGAGATGAGCAGTTCTTC. Its protein is CASSLALGLAGDEQFF.

The chain recombines TRBV6-2 or TRBV6-3 with TRBJ2-1, with D possibly being TRBD2 (6 bases). With 4 bases removed from V and 10 bases from J, the gap between germline ends came to 20 bases. CDR1 MNHEY and CDR2 SVGEGT come from the germline V gene. The CDR3 length is 15 residues. The CDR3 region is CASSLSGTSSVEQFF. The CDR3 DNA reads as TGTGCCAGCAGTTTATCTGGGACTTCGTCAGTGGAGCAGTTCTTC.

V usage is TRBV7-6 and J usage is TRBJ2-2; 7 bases are a match to TRBD1. Trimming removed 6 bases from V and 0 bases from J; junction bases left unmatched: 7. The CDR3 runs to 16 residues. Germline-derived CDR1 and CDR2 are SGHVS and FNYEAQ. The CDR3 DNA is TGTGCCAGCAGACCGGGACAGAGCACGAACACCGGGGAGCTGTTTTTT. It codes for CASRPGQSTNTGELFF.

This chain connects TRBV2 to TRBJ1-1; D not resolved. The CDR3 spans 13 residues. Germline V lookup: CDR1 SNHLY, CDR2 FYNNEI. V was pared by 2 bases and J by 6 bases, with 10 bases between. The DNA for the CDR3 is TGTGCCAGCAGTGAAATTGAGGCCTCTGAAGCTTTCTTT. This codes for CASSEIEASEAFF.

The chain employs TRBV7-3 and TRBJ2-2, with TRBD2 identical over 13 bases. V gave up 6 bases and J gave up 1 base; unmatched junction bases: 2. This CDR3 spans 16 amino acids. Germline V gene lookup returns CDR1 SGHTA and CDR2 FQGTGA. CDR3 sequence: CASSRTSGRNTGELFF. The CDR3 DNA reads as TGTGCCAGCAGTCGGACTAGCGGGAGGAACACCGGGGAGCTGTTTTTT.

The chain employs TRBV4-2 and TRBJ2-7; possibly TRBD1 for D (5 bases). This CDR3 spans 15 amino acids. Germline V CDR1 and CDR2: LGHNA, YNFKEQ. The ends were cut back, 0 bases at V and 1 base at J, with 10 bases in the middle. The CDR3 protein is CASSQEHQGSYEQYF. The DNA for the CDR3 is TGTGCCAGCAGCCAAGAACATCAGGGATCCTACGAGCAGTACTTC.

The rearrangement uses TRBV3-1 (or the pseudogene TRBV3-2) and TRBJ2-3; the match to TRBD2 covers 10 bases. CDR1 is LGHDT and CDR2 is YNNKEL in the germline V gene (reference sequence). The J segment lost 2 bases and the V segment lost 4 bases, leaving 9 bases of the junction unmatched. The CDR3 loop spans 17 amino acids. The CDR3 is CASSRSVAGGITDTQYF. CDR3 DNA sequence: TGTGCCAGCAGCCGGTCTGTAGCGGGGGGCATCACAGATACGCAGTATTTT.

The CDR3 reads CASRGFYTEAFF. The CDR3 nucleotides are TGTGCCAGCAGGGGGTTCTACACTGAAGCTTTCTTT. The genes are TRBV19 and TRBJ1-1; 7 bases are a match to TRBD1. Germline CDR1 LNHDA, CDR2 SQIVND (reference sequence). V gave up 9 bases and J gave up 3 bases; unmatched junction bases: 4. The CDR3 consists of 12 residues.

Here the CDR3 reads CSAKSGVWQFF. The DNA for the CDR3 is TGCAGTGCCAAATCAGGGGTGTGGCAGTTCTTC. The chain combines TRBV20-1 with TRBJ2-1; possibly TRBD1 for D (6 bases). The CDR3 length is 11 residues. Germline loops: CDR1 DFQATT, CDR2 SNEGSKA (reference sequence). V was trimmed by 6 bases and J by 12 bases, leaving 15 bases between them.

The chain carries TRBV6-2 or TRBV6-3 and TRBJ1-5; tentative D call: TRBD1 (5 bases). Trimming left V 5 bases short and J 5 bases short, with 16 bases between. The CDR3 is made up of 15 amino acids. Germline V lookup: CDR1 MNHEY, CDR2 SVGEGT. This CDR3 reads CASSIQKTAYQPQHF. In DNA, the CDR3 is TGTGCCAGCAGTATCCAGAAGACAGCTTATCAGCCCCAGCATTTT.

This chain connects TRBV5-5 to TRBJ1-4, with D unresolved. The CDR3 runs to 15 residues. Looked up from germline, CDR1 is SGHKS and CDR2 is YYEKEE (reference sequence). Trimming removed 3 bases from V and 7 bases from J, with 16 bases in between. The CDR3 nucleotides are TGTGCCAGCAGCTCTTGGACGGGAGCTTTTGAAAAACTGTTTTTT. Its protein is CASSSWTGAFEKLFF.

The V call is TRBV28, the J call TRBJ1-1; 8 bases align to TRBD1. Germline V gene lookup returns CDR1 MDHEN and CDR2 SYDVKM. This CDR3 spans 14 amino acids. V was pared by 6 bases and J by 5 bases, with 8 bases of the junction left unmatched. CDR3: CASRGQGRFTEAFF. The CDR3 region has the DNA TGTGCCAGCAGAGGACAGGGAAGATTTACTGAAGCTTTCTTT.

J is TRBJ2-7 and V is TRBV6-2 or TRBV6-3; 11 positions agree with TRBD2. Looked up from germline, CDR1 is MNHEY and CDR2 is SVGEGT. There are 16 residues in the CDR3. V lost 5 bases to trimming and J lost 1 base; unmatched junction nucleotides: 7. The CDR3 protein is CASSRSTSGGSYEQYF. The DNA of the CDR3 is TGTGCCAGCAGTAGATCTACTAGCGGGGGTTCCTACGAGCAGTACTTC.

The chain carries TRBV18 and TRBJ2-1; 7 nucleotides align to TRBD1. With 4 bases clipped from V and 9 bases from J, the junction kept 15 bases outside the gene matches. CDR3 length: 16 residues. Germline V gene sequence: CDR1 KGHSH, CDR2 LQKENI. CDR3 DNA: TGTGCCAGCTCACATGACAGGGTCGGAATACAAGGTGAGCAGTTCTTC. It translates to CASSHDRVGIQGEQFF.

The chain couples TRBV2 to TRBJ2-7; D gene ambiguous. Germline lookup yields CDR1 SNHLY and CDR2 FYNNEI. The CDR3 extends over 14 amino acids. Trimming stripped 3 bases from V and 2 bases from J, with 11 bases between. CDR3 bases: TGTGCCAGCAGTGAGAGGTTCAAGCCCTACGAGCAGTACTTC. Amino acid sequence: CASSERFKPYEQYF.

V gene TRBV25-1 combines with J gene TRBJ2-3; 10 bases align to TRBD2. The CDR3 has 14 amino acids. Germline V lookup: CDR1 MGHDK, CDR2 SYGVNS. Germline trimming cut 6 bases from V and 3 bases from J; bases unmatched to any gene: 3. For the CDR3, the DNA is TGTGCCAGCAGCCCAGCGGGAGGGACAGATACGCAGTATTTT. It encodes CASSPAGGTDTQYF.

V usage is TRBV5-1 and J usage is TRBJ2-3; the match to TRBD2 covers 11 bases. This CDR3 is 16 amino acids long. V shed 4 bases, J shed 0 bases, and the junction held 4 bases outside the gene matches. Germline CDR1 reads SGHRS; CDR2 reads YFSETQ. This chain's CDR3 is CASSGGLAASTDTQYF. In DNA form, the CDR3 reads TGCGCCAGCAGCGGGGGACTAGCGGCTAGCACAGATACGCAGTATTTT.

The V and J genes are TRBV12-3 or TRBV12-4 and TRBJ2-3; no firm D call. CDR3 size: 11 residues. Deletions cut 5 bases from V and 6 bases from J, with 6 bases between. CDR3 nucleotide sequence: TGTGCCAGCAGTCGGGTGGATACGCAGTATTTT. This sequence encodes CASSRVDTQYF.

This clone was recorded once. The CDR3 reads CASSPLYTVGFRGPGNEQFF. Here the CDR3 DNA reads TGTGCCAGCTCACCACTGTATACTGTAGGCTTTAGAGGGCCTGGGAATGAGCAGTTCTTC. The chain joins TRBV18 to TRBJ2-1, with a possible D match to TRBD2 (5 bases). CDR3 length: 20 amino acids. Trimming stripped 1 base from V and 7 bases from J, with 29 bases between. Per germline, CDR1 KGHSH and CDR2 LQKENI.

The rearrangement joins TRBV25-1 to TRBJ1-1; TRBD1 might be the D (6 bases). V was trimmed by 5 bases and J by 5 bases, leaving 12 bases between them. CDR3 length equals 13 residues. Germline CDR1 and CDR2: MGHDK and SYGVNS. CDR3 bases: TGTGCCAGCAGTTCTGGGGGCAGGACTGAAGCTTTCTTT. Translation gives CASSSGGRTEAFF. The complete variable domain, with remaining parts taken from reference TRBV25-1 and TRBJ1-1, reads EADIYQTPRYLVIGTGKKITLECSQTMGHDKMYWYQQDPGMELHLIHYSYGVNSTEKGDLSSESTVSRIRTEHFPLTLESARPSHTSQYLCASSSGGRTEAFFGQGTRLTVV.

The CDR3 spells CAISKEGGEKLFF. CDR3 DNA: TGTGCCATCAGTAAAGAGGGCGGTGAAAAACTGTTTTTT. This chain links TRBV10-3 with TRBJ1-4; D is unresolved. The CDR3 consists of 13 residues. Germline CDR1 ENHRY, CDR2 SYGVKD. Trimming pared 5 bases from V and 7 bases from J, leaving 11 bases between.

This chain connects TRBV6-5 to TRBJ2-7; TRBD2 aligns across 9 bases. V lost 8 bases, J lost 5 bases, and 13 bases stayed unmatched. Germline CDR1 and CDR2: MNHEY and SVGAGI. CDR3 length equals 15 residues. The CDR3 nucleotides read TGTGCCAGCGATGGGGTCCTAGCGGGAAGGGACGAGCAGTACTTC. It yields the protein CASDGVLAGRDEQYF.

This clone was observed a few times. The chain links TRBV6-1 to TRBJ1-2; maybe TRBD1 (5 bases). Trimming pared 1 base from V and 7 bases from J, leaving 16 bases between. The CDR3 consists of 15 residues. Per germline, CDR1 MNHNS and CDR2 SASEGT. This CDR3 is CASSEDARGYGGYTF. For the CDR3, the DNA is TGTGCCAGCAGTGAAGATGCCCGGGGGTACGGTGGCTACACCTTC.

V usage is TRBV7-9 and J usage is TRBJ2-7; D not certain. Germline CDR1 reads SEHNR; CDR2 reads FQNEAQ (reference sequence). The CDR3 covers 14 residues. Deletions cut 3 bases from V and 3 bases from J, with 12 bases between. CDR3 sequence: CASSFGRLSYEQYF. For the CDR3, the DNA is TGTGCCAGCAGCTTTGGCAGATTAAGCTACGAGCAGTACTTC.

This clone appeared a single time. The junction shows a germline mismatch at one end, possibly a read error. CDR3 sequence (DNA): TGCGCCAGCACCCAAGGGCCGACAGGGGCTTTTGAAGCTTTCTTT. Translating it yields CASTQGPTGAFEAFF. This chain uses TRBV4-1 with TRBJ1-1, with TRBD1 matching 8 bases. This CDR3 spans 15 amino acids. CDR1 is MGHRA, CDR2 YSYEKL, per germline.